The TCR beta chain described here comes from a study of blood T cells in healthy people across ages (dated by TCRdb to 2014 to 2015). The study in broad terms: Template switching captured roughly one uniquely barcoded TCR beta cDNA molecule per two T cells in model experiments. Using the same blood draw, the study looked at two additional independent replicas of 1 million unique cDNA reads for two donors, one aged 18 to 29 and the other aged 80 or older. Four age groups were formed from the donors: young (average about 17 years), middle-aged (more than 35), aged (roughly 56) and long-lived (82). To track age-related changes in TCR beta repertoire diversity, the study relied on deep sequencing normalized with unique cDNA molecular identifiers.

V was cut back by 3 bases and J by 4 bases, leaving a gap of 6 bases between them. Spanning cysteine to phenylalanine, the CDR3 consists of 12 amino acids. Of the read, only the CDR3 DNA is kept; its 36 bases are in frame from base 1. The library was made by 5' RACE. Data came from an Illumina HiSeq 2500. The second PCR ran for roughly 7 to 12 cycles and used a J-beta primer mix along with a sample-barcoded 5' primer. Each TCR beta cDNA molecule received a unique molecular identifier from a template-switch 5' adaptor carrying 12 random nucleotides. Each sample yielded at least 2.5 million CDR3-containing paired-end reads. First-strand cDNA was synthesized from all RNA with the Mint cDNA synthesis kit, primed by a TRBC-specific oligonucleotide. All cDNA was treated with uracil-DNA glycosylase and then went through a first 18-cycle PCR with the universal primers M1SS and BC2_uni_R. On the authors' methods: For normalization, 1 million high-quality reads were randomly selected from each sample, with every read carrying a distinct molecular identifier. Reads with shared molecular identifiers were discarded instead of being binned into consensus sequences. MiTCR, with a Q25 quality threshold and the strictest error-elimination algorithm, was used for CDR3 identification, clonotype clustering and error correction. Lower-bound total TCR beta diversity was estimated with a nonparametric unseen species model using Euler transformation. TCRdb itself trimmed the public reads at Q25 with fastp, ran MiXCR and retained productive beta chains. Rows with one shared CDR3 protein collapse into an entry with the most common genes and DNA. TCRdb's processing, not the authors', yielded these V and J calls. The sample table holds about 570,000 distinct CDR3 sequences, of which 25% to 35% were seen once. Together, the top ten hold over 3.5% of the sample.

About this clonotype itself: Its antigen target is currently unknown. Nothing much larger sits one base from this clone, and base qualities are not available.

The roughly 39 donors, aged about 6 to 95 years, were systemically healthy Caucasian individuals from Russia. Each donor gave around 9 milliliters of peripheral blood, collected into EDTA-treated Vacutainer tubes. Ficoll-Paque density-gradient centrifugation was used to isolate PBMCs, with at least 6.5 million per sample. Trizol reagent was used to extract total RNA from PBMCs, with at least 5.5 micrograms per sample. For every donor, an aliquot of PBMCs went through flow cytometry to measure the percentages of naive CD45RAhigh/CD27high T cells. Broader findings and caveats from the paper: Compared with the aged group, the long-lived group had more naive CD4+ T cells, fewer expanded clones and increased TCR diversity, a pattern suggesting age selection. Observed TCR beta diversity correlated strongly with the percentage of naive T cells measured by flow cytometry. Estimates of total diversity based on one million sequenced T cells were considered lower bounds and underestimates. Observed TCR beta diversity per million T cells fell roughly linearly with age, and a significant reduction was already apparent by age around 44. Bulk unsorted PBMC profiling prevented conclusive comparison of naive and antigen-experienced compartments. Because donor CMV infection status was unknown, age-related changes in expanded clonotypes were potentially confounded.

The same data also went into a second study, on T cells of mothers and their children. The second investigation adds: Donors were nine systemically healthy Caucasian individuals: three mothers and their six children. cDNA synthesis consumed the entire amount of extracted RNA, loaded at about 1.6 ug RNA in each 15 ul reaction. In the second PCR, sample barcodes and 2-4 random nucleotides were introduced via the M1S primer. Each mother yielded over 8.5 million TCR beta CDR3 reads and each child 3 million to 3.5 million reads. Thymic selection similarly shapes TCR recombination output in related and unrelated pairs, with minor effect from inherited differences. Normalized repertoire overlap was always found to be slightly, but never significantly, higher in related mother-child pairs than in unrelated mother-child pairs. With a sensitivity of about 100 clones per million clonotypes, no persistent microchimeric T cell clones were detected. In the study, deep NGS was used to compare the TCR beta repertoires of mothers and children, and features distinguishing related mother-child pairs from unrelated individuals were sought. Mothers averaged roughly 40 +/- 4 years of age and children averaged around 10 +/- 4 years. After adapters were ligated using NEBNext reagents, the libraries underwent 100+100 nt paired-end sequencing on an Illumina HiSeq 2000. To prevent cross-contamination, the mother and child libraries were prepared a month apart and were sequenced in separate runs. For each donor, somewhere between roughly 500,000 and 2,100,000 distinct TCR beta clonotypes were identified. Naive TCR beta clonotypes were estimated from low-frequency clonotypes matched to each donor's FACS-determined naive share, without sorting.

The chain uses TRBV12-3 or TRBV12-4 and TRBJ2-5; the D segment cannot be called with confidence. Sequencing input: blood. The TCR comes from a boy between 2 and 10 years old in good health. The nucleotides read TGTGCCAGCAGTTTGATCATAGAGACCCAGTACTTC. Translated, it reads CASSLIIETQYF.